This T cell receptor beta chain was sequenced in a study of blood T cells in healthy people across ages. V was shortened by 10 bases and J by 5 bases, with 13 bases between the two germline ends. Germline V CDR1 and CDR2: ENHRY, SYGVKD. The CDR3 covers 12 residues. For the second PCR, which ran for roughly 7 to 11 cycles, a sample-barcoded 5' primer and a J-beta primer mix were used. MiXCR, applied by TCRdb to the 5' RACE reads, yields one record per CDR3 protein. The sample includes around 1.5 million distinct CDR3 sequences, 45% to 70% seen only once; the top ten take over 5.5%. The chain is built from TRBV10-3 and TRBJ2-3; D uncertain. This clonotype was sampled from a man aged 18 to 35 in good health. The sequenced material came from blood. The CDR3 here is CATAILGDTQYF. The CDR3 coding sequence is TGTGCCACCGCCATTTTAGGAGATACGCAGTATTTT.